Listed below are T cell receptor beta chains from one sample, sequenced in a study of blood T cells in healthy people across ages. Via MiXCR, TCRdb re-called the 5' RACE reads, giving one row per CDR3 protein. In the table there are over 1,500,000 distinct CDR3 sequences, 35% to 50% of which are singletons. Sequencing was performed on blood. The receptors originated from a human donor in good health. Each CDR3 is given with its conserved first and last residue. Each record gives: V gene, clone size, D gene, J gene, CDR3 DNA, CDR3 protein. D genes are given only for firm matches. Size is omitted from some rows. Given values are once, few, many or a class for expanded clones.

v_call: TRBV12-3/TRBV12-4
clone_size: NA
d_call: NA
j_call: TRBJ2-3
cdr3_nt: TGTGCCAGCAGTCTCGGTTCCGGAGAGGTAGGAGATACGCAGTATTTT
cdr3_aa: CASSLGSGEVGDTQYF

v_call: TRBV13
clone_size: few
d_call: NA
j_call: TRBJ2-3
cdr3_nt: TGTGCCAGCAGCCCATGGGCAGATACGCAGTATTTT
cdr3_aa: CASSPWADTQYF

v_call: TRBV20-1
clone_size: once
d_call: NA
j_call: TRBJ2-1
cdr3_nt: TGCAGTGCTAGGGGGCTAGCCTTGAGCTCCTACAATGAGCAGTTCTTC
cdr3_aa: CSARGLALSSYNEQFF

v_call: TRBV5-6
clone_size: NA
d_call: NA
j_call: TRBJ1-2
cdr3_nt: TGTGCCAGCAGCTTGCGGCTCCGGGGCTACACCTTC
cdr3_aa: CASSLRLRGYTF

v_call: TRBV18
clone_size: NA
d_call: NA
j_call: TRBJ2-1
cdr3_nt: TGTGTCAGCTCATCAACCTCGGACAACCTATACAATGAGCAGTTCTTC
cdr3_aa: CVSSSTSDNLYNEQFF

v_call: TRBV7-2
clone_size: NA
d_call: NA
j_call: TRBJ1-2
cdr3_nt: TGTGCCAGCAGCTTAGCATACTGGGATAACTATGGCTACACCTTC
cdr3_aa: CASSLAYWDNYGYTF

v_call: TRBV24-1
clone_size: few
d_call: NA
j_call: TRBJ2-1
cdr3_nt: TGTGCCACCAGTGATTTGTTGGGAGGACCCAACAATGAGCAGTTCTTC
cdr3_aa: CATSDLLGGPNNEQFF

v_call: TRBV10-3
clone_size: NA
d_call: NA
j_call: TRBJ1-2
cdr3_nt: TGTGCCATCAGTGATAACCCGACGGGAGTTTGGGGCTACACCTTC
cdr3_aa: CAISDNPTGVWGYTF

v_call: TRBV7-2
clone_size: few
d_call: TRBD1
j_call: TRBJ2-3
cdr3_nt: TGTGCCAGCAGCACCCGACAGGGAAAGGACCTTCAAGATACGCAGTATTTT
cdr3_aa: CASSTRQGKDLQDTQYF

v_call: TRBV9
clone_size: once
d_call: NA
j_call: TRBJ1-1
cdr3_nt: TGTGCCAGCAGCGCGGGACATCTCAACACTGAAGCTTTCTTT
cdr3_aa: CASSAGHLNTEAFF

v_call: TRBV9
clone_size: few
d_call: NA
j_call: TRBJ1-2
cdr3_nt: TGTGCCAGCAGTAGGGTAGGGGATGGCTACACCTTC
cdr3_aa: CASSRVGDGYTF

v_call: TRBV11-2
clone_size: few
d_call: NA
j_call: TRBJ2-5
cdr3_nt: TGTGCCAGCAGCTTGATCACCAGGGAGACCCAGTACTTC
cdr3_aa: CASSLITRETQYF

v_call: TRBV12-3/TRBV12-4
clone_size: NA
d_call: NA
j_call: TRBJ2-4
cdr3_nt: TGTGCCAGCAGTTTTCTGGGAATTGATGAGCAGTACTTC
cdr3_aa: CASSFLGIDEQYF

v_call: TRBV20-1
clone_size: NA
d_call: TRBD1
j_call: TRBJ2-7
cdr3_nt: TGCAGTGCCAGAGTTCGACAGGGGAGCCACGAGCAGTACTTC
cdr3_aa: CSARVRQGSHEQYF

v_call: TRBV29-1
clone_size: NA
d_call: NA
j_call: TRBJ1-1
cdr3_nt: TGCAGCGTTGAACCCTGGGGGGGTAAGGGGGCTTTCTTT
cdr3_aa: CSVEPWGGKGAFF

v_call: TRBV7-3
clone_size: NA
d_call: NA
j_call: TRBJ2-5
cdr3_nt: TGTGCCAGCAGCTTAATGGGGACCACCGGCGAGACCCAGTACTTC
cdr3_aa: CASSLMGTTGETQYF

v_call: TRBV29-1
clone_size: NA
d_call: TRBD2
j_call: TRBJ2-7
cdr3_nt: TGCAGCGTTGAACAAGCGGGGGCTCAAACCGCCTACGAGCAGTACTTC
cdr3_aa: CSVEQAGAQTAYEQYF

v_call: TRBV15
clone_size: NA
d_call: NA
j_call: TRBJ2-1
cdr3_nt: TGTGCCACCAGCAGATTAAAATACAATGAGCAGTTCTTC
cdr3_aa: CATSRLKYNEQFF

v_call: TRBV20-1
clone_size: NA
d_call: NA
j_call: TRBJ2-1
cdr3_nt: TGCAGTGCTAGGATAAGGGACATCTCCTACAATGAGCAGTTCTTC
cdr3_aa: CSARIRDISYNEQFF

v_call: TRBV11-2
clone_size: NA
d_call: NA
j_call: TRBJ1-5
cdr3_nt: TGCGCCAGCAGCTTTGGACAGATCTATAGCAATCAGCCCCAGCATTTT
cdr3_aa: CASSFGQIYSNQPQHF

v_call: TRBV20-1
clone_size: NA
d_call: NA
j_call: TRBJ2-1
cdr3_nt: TGCAGTGCTAGGGCAGATAATGTGCAGTTCTTC
cdr3_aa: CSARADNVQFF

v_call: TRBV5-6
clone_size: few
d_call: NA
j_call: TRBJ2-7
cdr3_nt: TGTGCCAGCAGCTTGGTCCCAGGGGAGGCGTACGAGCAGTACTTC
cdr3_aa: CASSLVPGEAYEQYF

v_call: TRBV11-2
clone_size: NA
d_call: NA
j_call: TRBJ2-7
cdr3_nt: TGTGCCAGCAGCTTAGATGGCGATGGCTACGAGCAGTACTTC
cdr3_aa: CASSLDGDGYEQYF

v_call: TRBV3-1
clone_size: NA
d_call: NA
j_call: TRBJ1-1
cdr3_nt: TGTGCCAGCAGCCGCTTACAGGGTGAAGAAGCTTTCTTT
cdr3_aa: CASSRLQGEEAFF

v_call: TRBV5-1
clone_size: few
d_call: TRBD1
j_call: TRBJ2-7
cdr3_nt: TGCGCCAGCAGCCCCGACGGACAGGTCGTCTGCGAGCAGTACTTC
cdr3_aa: CASSPDGQVVCEQYF

v_call: TRBV5-6
clone_size: NA
d_call: NA
j_call: TRBJ2-7
cdr3_nt: TGTGCCAGCAGCTTGGGGTGGGACGCAGCCTACGAGCAGTACTTC
cdr3_aa: CASSLGWDAAYEQYF

v_call: TRBV12-3/TRBV12-4
clone_size: few
d_call: TRBD2
j_call: TRBJ2-7
cdr3_nt: TGTGCCAGCAGTCCTACTAGCGGGGGCCATGAGCAGTACTTC
cdr3_aa: CASSPTSGGHEQYF

v_call: TRBV15
clone_size: few
d_call: NA
j_call: TRBJ2-7
cdr3_nt: TGTGCCACCAGCAGAGAGGGTTTAGAGCAGTACTTC
cdr3_aa: CATSREGLEQYF

v_call: TRBV7-3
clone_size: NA
d_call: NA
j_call: TRBJ2-1
cdr3_nt: TGTGCCAGCAGCCCTCACGCCTCGGACAATGAGCAGTTCTTC
cdr3_aa: CASSPHASDNEQFF

v_call: TRBV29-1
clone_size: few
d_call: NA
j_call: TRBJ1-2
cdr3_nt: TGCAGCGTTGAAGATCTTCACTATGGCTACACCTTC
cdr3_aa: CSVEDLHYGYTF